A selection of T cell receptor beta chains follows, all from one sample in a study of glioma-infiltrating T cells. Each CDR3 protein gets one entry after TCRdb re-called the multiplex PCR reads with MiXCR. The sample holds tens of thousands of distinct CDR3 sequences, approximately 39% seen once. The specimen sequenced was glioma tissue, nonneoplastic brain tissue, or PBMCs (not recorded which). The receptor set was obtained from a human donor with low-grade glioma or glioblastoma, undergoing nonglioma brain surgery, or in good health (not recorded which). The CDR3 runs from the conserved cysteine through the conserved F or W. The order of the fields is V gene, D gene, J gene, clone size, CDR3 protein, CDR3 DNA. A D gene is named only where the DNA matches it firmly. Clone size is given for some rows only: seen once, a few or many times, or a class if the clone is expanded.

>TRBV9|.|TRBJ2-2|.
CASSVDASTNTGELFF
TGTGCCAGCAGCGTAGATGCCTCCACGAACACCGGGGAGCTGTTTTTT
>TRBV20-1|TRBD2|TRBJ2-3|.
CSARSGVADTQYF
TGCAGTGCCAGGAGCGGGGTTGCGGATACGCAGTATTTT
>TRBV25-1|.|TRBJ1-2|many
CASSDPMVPNGYTF
TGTGCCAGCAGTGACCCAATGGTCCCGAATGGCTACACCTTC
>TRBV20-1|.|TRBJ1-5|.
CSSIPSVQNHPHHF
TGCAGTTCTATACCATCCGTACAAAATCATCCCCATCATTTT
>TRBV20-1|.|TRBJ1-5|many
CSASYGAGSNQPQHF
TGCAGTGCTAGCTACGGAGCTGGTAGCAATCAGCCCCAGCATTTT
>TRBV7-9|.|TRBJ1-1|.
CASSLAQGRVFF
TGTGCCAGCAGCTTAGCGCAGGGACGCGTTTTCTTT
>TRBV20-1|.|TRBJ2-1|many
CSASKNSQGSEQFF
TGCAGTGCTAGCAAGAACAGCCAGGGGAGTGAGCAGTTCTTC
>TRBV15|.|TRBJ2-7|.
CATGNVGAYEQYF
TGTGCCACCGGAAACGTTGGCGCCTACGAGCAGTACTTC
>TRBV5-6|.|TRBJ1-1|few
CASRRDPTGNTEAFF
TGTGCCAGCAGACGGGACCCGACAGGGAACACTGAAGCTTTCTTT
>TRBV4-1|TRBD2|TRBJ2-7|once
CASIPAGGSSYEQYF
TGTGCCAGCATCCCAGCGGGAGGGAGCTCCTACGAGCAGTACTTC
>TRBV6-6|TRBD2|TRBJ2-1|.
CASSYGGGGGETQFF
TGTGCCAGCAGTTACGGCGGGGGGGGCGGAGAGACCCAGTTCTTC